The clone carrying this T cell receptor (beta chain) came up once. Its antigen remains unidentified. The record originates from a study of cytomegalovirus exposure and HLA in healthy donors. It was with 60 Vbeta and 13 Jbeta primers that the PCR ran. TCRdb keeps only in-frame clones here, not all; method: immunoSEQ multiplex PCR. The sample has roughly 200,000 clones; approximately 80% are singletons. CDR3 length: 15 amino acids. The J segment lost 8 bases and the V segment lost 4 bases, leaving 10 bases of the junction unmatched. Germline assignment: CDR1 MDHEN and CDR2 SYDVKM. Broader study findings: No immune exposure information besides CMV serostatus was available. Per a later analysis, 15,000 to 20,000 TCR beta sequences showed association with HLA alleles at 0.05 false discovery rate. TCR beta sequences reportedly predicted most subjects' HLA-A and HLA-B alleles accurately.

The sequence derives from a man in his forties or fifties in good health and CMV-seronegative. The chain has TRBV28 and TRBJ2-1; 8 bases are shared with TRBD1. The sequenced sample consisted of PBMCs. The CDR3 bases are TGTGCCAGCAGTTCCCCCAGGGGGCGCGGGGATGAGCAGTTCTTC. This gives the protein CASSSPRGRGDEQFF.